This entry lists 7 T cell receptor beta chains sequenced from one sample in a study of Ad26.COV2.S vaccination and SARS-CoV-2 variants. Treatment defined: 15 to 20 received Ad26.COV2.S at low or high dose, single or two shots; roughly 5 received placebo; per-sample allocation not given. Day 63 following the first vaccine or placebo injection was when the samples were taken. Clones were read by immunoSEQ multiplex PCR, and TCRdb kept only the in-frame ones, dropping some. The profile covers some 480,000 clones, with around 88% appearing a single time and around 13% taken by the ten largest. The source material was peripheral blood, sampled in a trial of Ad26.COV2.S vaccine versus placebo. The receptors shown here come from a person between 18 and 59 years old who received the Ad26.COV2.S COVID-19 vaccine or a placebo.

The chain has TRBV2 and TRBJ1-5; D is unclear. Trimming took 3 bases from V and 1 from J, leaving 7 bases between them. The CDR3 has 14 amino acids. Germline CDR1 SNHLY, CDR2 FYNNEI. The CDR3 DNA reads TGTGCCAGCAGTGACAGATCAAGCAATCAGCCCCAGCATTTT. It codes for CASSDRSSNQPQHF.

This chain joins TRBV5-1 and TRBJ1-2; 10 bases line up with TRBD1. Germline-derived CDR1 and CDR2 are SGHRS and YFSETQ. The ends lost 4 bases at V and 4 bases at J; junction bases unmatched: 13. This CDR3 is 17 amino acids long. The CDR3 DNA follows: TGCGCCAGCAGCCACCGTCCCGGGACAGGGGTTGTCTATGGCTACACCTTC. This translates into CASSHRPGTGVVYGYTF.

This clone was found a few times. V usage is TRBV6-5 and J usage is TRBJ1-1, with no clear D. The germline V gene has CDR1 MNHEY and CDR2 SVGAGI. Trimming shortened V by 5 bases and J by 1 base, and 8 bases separated the two germline ends. There are 13 residues in the CDR3. The DNA of the CDR3 is TGTGCCAGCAGTCTGGGTCGGAACACTGAAGCTTTCTTT. Its protein product is CASSLGRNTEAFF.

This clone was seen a handful of times. The J gene is TRBJ1-2, the V gene TRBV4-3; D is perhaps TRBD1 (6 bases). Germline CDR1 reads LGHNA; CDR2 reads YSLEER. The CDR3 runs 13 residues. V lost 5 bases and J lost 6, with 13 bases in between. The CDR3 reads CASSAQGWDGYTF. CDR3 nucleotide sequence: TGCGCCAGCAGCGCACAGGGTTGGGATGGCTACACCTTC.

CDR3 bases: TGTGCCAGCAGAGCGGGACAAGAAAACACCGGGGAGCTGTTTTTT. Translated, it gives CASRAGQENTGELFF. The V call is TRBV27, the J call TRBJ2-2; D might be TRBD2 (7 bases). The length of the CDR3 is 15 residues. Trimming pared 6 bases from V and 2 bases from J, leaving 13 bases between. From germline, CDR1 is MNHEY and CDR2 SMNVEV (reference sequence).

The rearrangement uses TRBV4-2 and TRBJ2-3, with TRBD1 matching 9 bases. Germline values: CDR1 LGHNA, CDR2 YNFKEQ. Trimming removed 1 base from V and 0 bases from J; junction bases left unmatched: 8. The CDR3 is 18 residues long. The CDR3 coding sequence is TGTGCCAGCAGCCAAGGGCTCTCGGGGACAGGGAGCACAGATACGCAGTATTTT. Protein sequence: CASSQGLSGTGSTDTQYF.

The gene calls are TRBV7-2 and TRBJ1-6, with D unclear. V lost 4 bases and J 9 bases, leaving 13 bases between the germline ends. The germline V gene encodes CDR1 SGHTA and CDR2 FQGNSA. The CDR3 spans 14 residues. The CDR3 region has the DNA TGTGCCAGCAGCTCTACAAGGGTTTTTTCACCCCTCCACTTT. Translated: CASSSTRVFSPLHF.